The sequence of this TCR beta chain was determined in a study of sequential checkpoint blockade in melanoma. The CDR3 length is 14 residues. V lost 4 bases, J lost 1 base, and 8 bases lay in between. Germline values: CDR1 SGDLS, CDR2 YYNGEE. Method: immunoSEQ multiplex PCR; TCRdb's copy keeps in-frame clones and lacks some. In the table there are around 30,000 clones, about 86% of which are singletons. The sample's treatment: randomized to nivolumab then ipilimumab (arm A) or the reverse (arm B). Sequences were derived from CD8+ T cells sorted from blood (inferred from file names), sampled from a patient given nivolumab and ipilimumab in sequence. This TCR derives from a human donor with melanoma. The gene calls are TRBV9 and TRBJ2-2; perhaps TRBD1 as D (5 bases). The CDR3 here is CASSRQRNTGELFF. Here the CDR3 DNA reads TGTGCCAGCAGCCGACAGAGGAACACCGGGGAGCTGTTTTTT.